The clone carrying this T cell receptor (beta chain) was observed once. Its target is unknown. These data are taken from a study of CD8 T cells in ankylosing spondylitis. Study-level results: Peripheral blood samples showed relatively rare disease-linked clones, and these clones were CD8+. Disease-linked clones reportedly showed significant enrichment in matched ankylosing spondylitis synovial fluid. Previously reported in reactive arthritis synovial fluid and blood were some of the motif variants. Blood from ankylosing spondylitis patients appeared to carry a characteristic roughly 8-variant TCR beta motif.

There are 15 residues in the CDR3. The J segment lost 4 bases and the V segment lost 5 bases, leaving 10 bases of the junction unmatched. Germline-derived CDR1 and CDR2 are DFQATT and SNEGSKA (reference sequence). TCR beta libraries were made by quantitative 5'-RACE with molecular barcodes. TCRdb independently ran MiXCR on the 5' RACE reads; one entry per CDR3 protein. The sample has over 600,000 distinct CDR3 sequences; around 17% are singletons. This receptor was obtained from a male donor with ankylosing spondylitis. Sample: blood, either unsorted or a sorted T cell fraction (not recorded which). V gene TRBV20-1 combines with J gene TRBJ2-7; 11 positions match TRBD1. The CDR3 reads CSALTLDRGLYEQYF. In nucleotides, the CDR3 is TGCAGTGCTCTGACCCTGGACAGGGGGCTGTACGAGCAGTACTTC.